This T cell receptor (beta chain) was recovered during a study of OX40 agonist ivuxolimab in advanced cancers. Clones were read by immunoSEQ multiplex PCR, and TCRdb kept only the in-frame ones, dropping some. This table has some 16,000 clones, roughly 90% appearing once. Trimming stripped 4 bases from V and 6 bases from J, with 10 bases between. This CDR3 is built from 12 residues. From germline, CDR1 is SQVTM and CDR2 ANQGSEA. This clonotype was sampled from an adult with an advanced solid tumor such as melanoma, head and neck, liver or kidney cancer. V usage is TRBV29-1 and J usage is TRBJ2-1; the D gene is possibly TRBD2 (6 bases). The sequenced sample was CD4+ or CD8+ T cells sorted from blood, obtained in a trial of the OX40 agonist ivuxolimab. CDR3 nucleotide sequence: TGCAGCGTTGTGGTAGCGGTCAATGAGCAGTTCTTC. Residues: CSVVVAVNEQFF.